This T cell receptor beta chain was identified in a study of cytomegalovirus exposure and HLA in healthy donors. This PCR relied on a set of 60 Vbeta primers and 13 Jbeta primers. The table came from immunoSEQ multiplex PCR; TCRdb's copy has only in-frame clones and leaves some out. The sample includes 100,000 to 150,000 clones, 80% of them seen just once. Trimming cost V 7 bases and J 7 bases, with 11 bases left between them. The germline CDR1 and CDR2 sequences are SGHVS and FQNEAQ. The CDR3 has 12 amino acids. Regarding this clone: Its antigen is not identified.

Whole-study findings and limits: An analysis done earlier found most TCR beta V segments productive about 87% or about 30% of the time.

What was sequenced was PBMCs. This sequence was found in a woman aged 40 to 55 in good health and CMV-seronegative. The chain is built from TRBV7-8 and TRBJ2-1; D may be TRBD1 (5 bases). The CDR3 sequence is CASIQKGNEQFF. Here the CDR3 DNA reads TGTGCCAGCATCCAAAAGGGGAATGAGCAGTTCTTC.